These T cell receptor beta chains were read from a single sample in a study of T cell responses to AZD1222 COVID-19 vaccine. Clones were sequenced by immunoSEQ multiplex PCR, and TCRdb holds only the in-frame ones, with some missing. The table includes roughly 67,000 clones, 70% to 90% detected once. Sequenced material: peripheral blood, taken 28 days after the second AZD1222 dose. The receptors were gathered from an adult who received the AZD1222 COVID-19 vaccine. Each CDR3 is given with its conserved first and last residue. A D gene is named only where the DNA matches it firmly. Clone size is shown for a subset of rows, as once, few, many or a class of expanded clone.

>NA|TRBD2|TRBV9|TRBJ2-5
CASRGGDPQETQYF
TGTGCCAGCAGGGGGGGGGACCCACAAGAGACCCAGTACTTC
>once|NA|TRBV15|TRBJ2-2
CATRKNTGELFF
TGTGCCACCAGGAAGAACACCGGGGAGCTGTTTTTT
>once|TRBD1|TRBV28|TRBJ1-2
CASSLDRDGYTF
TGTGCCAGCAGTCTGGACAGGGATGGCTACACCTTC
>NA|NA|TRBV7-2|TRBJ1-5
CASSHQGRPQHF
TGTGCCAGCAGCCACCAGGGGAGGCCCCAGCATTTT
>NA|NA|TRBV5-1|TRBJ2-3
CASSSGTNTDTQYF
TGCGCCAGCAGCTCGGGCACAAACACAGATACGCAGTATTTT
>NA|NA|TRBV7-2|TRBJ1-2
CASSLDWESFYGYTF
TGTGCCAGCAGCTTAGATTGGGAGTCTTTTTATGGCTACACCTTC
>NA|NA|TRBV11-3|TRBJ2-7
CASSANSGTDYEQYF
TGTGCCAGCAGCGCCAACTCCGGGACGGACTACGAGCAGTACTTC
>NA|TRBD1|TRBV7-6|TRBJ2-7
CASSSGTGTYEQYF
TGTGCCAGCAGCTCCGGGACAGGGACCTACGAGCAGTACTTC
>NA|TRBD1|TRBV18|TRBJ2-7
CASSSGQGSYEQYF
TGTGCCAGCTCAAGTGGACAGGGCTCCTACGAGCAGTACTTC
>NA|TRBD1|TRBV6-5|TRBJ2-2
CARFSGQGNTGELFF
TGTGCCAGGTTTTCGGGACAGGGGAACACCGGGGAGCTGTTTTTT
>few|NA|TRBV29-1|TRBJ1-1
CSGFWDTNTEAFF
TGCAGCGGTTTTTGGGACACGAACACTGAAGCTTTCTTT
>NA|NA|TRBV2|TRBJ2-7
CASIPTGYEQYF
TGTGCCAGCATCCCGACTGGTTACGAGCAGTACTTC
>NA|NA|TRBV28|TRBJ2-1
CASSQTRGGQFF
TGTGCCAGCAGCCAGACGCGAGGGGGGCAGTTCTTC
>NA|TRBD2|TRBV11-2|TRBJ2-1
CASSPVRERGEQFF
TGTGCCAGCAGTCCCGTCCGGGAGCGGGGTGAGCAGTTCTTC
>NA|NA|TRBV11-2|TRBJ1-6
CASSLGSETYNSPLHF
TGTGCCAGCAGTCTAGGATCGGAAACCTATAATTCACCCCTCCACTTT
>NA|TRBD1|TRBV2|TRBJ2-1
CASSPGTGGYWEFF
TGTGCCAGCAGCCCCGGGACAGGGGGCTATTGGGAGTTCTTC
>NA|TRBD1|TRBV3-1/TRBV3-2|TRBJ1-2
CASSRATDRGYTF
TGTGCCAGCAGCCGCGCAACGGACAGGGGCTACACCTTC
>NA|NA|TRBV10-1|TRBJ2-7
CASSFYGAGEQYF
TGCGCCAGCAGTTTTTACGGAGCGGGCGAGCAGTACTTC
>once|NA|TRBV28|TRBJ2-7
CASSLWDTGVSYEQYF
TGTGCCAGCAGTTTATGGGACACCGGGGTCTCCTACGAGCAGTACTTC
>NA|TRBD1|TRBV5-1|TRBJ2-1
CASSLAGQGNYNEQFF
TGCGCCAGCAGCTTGGCCGGACAGGGAAACTACAATGAGCAGTTCTTC
>NA|NA|TRBV27|TRBJ1-5
CASSLGSNQPQHF
TGTGCCAGCAGCCTTGGCAGCAATCAGCCCCAGCATTTT
>NA|TRBD1|TRBV19|TRBJ1-5
CATAGGVTSRGISGQPQHF
TGTGCCACCGCAGGGGGCGTCACCTCTAGGGGGATATCAGGGCAGCCCCAGCATTTT